This TCR beta chain was recovered during a study of graft-versus-host responses after intestinal transplantation (dated by TCRdb to the early 2020s). Background for the entire study: The transplants that recipients got were multivisceral, liver-intestinal, or isolated intestinal. Every recipient was given anti-thymocyte globulin induction, followed by about three years of maintenance tacrolimus and steroids. After intestinal transplantation, graft-versus-host and host-versus-graft alloreactive T cell clones were followed in the graft, circulation and bone marrow using bulk TCR-beta CDR3 sequencing. Alloreactive clones were identified by sequencing pre-transplant mixed lymphocyte reaction products and comparing them with unstimulated pre-transplant donor and recipient T cells. The cohort enrolled around 25 intestinal transplant recipients including one retransplant, and a few patients lacking pretransplant specimens were excluded. Donor T cell macrochimerism was defined as a peak of at least 4% donor T cells among recipient peripheral blood mononuclear cells. Instead of going to the commercial service, samples from a few later patients were sequenced in-house on an Illumina MiSeq and processed with MiXCR. Results the study describes overall, beyond this receptor: Early after transplant, peak levels of circulating GvH clones were associated with declines in HvG clones. Patients with donor T cell macrochimerism had high GvH to HvG T cell clonal ratios in their allografts. GvH clones were detected in recipient bone marrow, and some of these GvH clones were observed earlier in ileal mucosa or blood, consistent with an intestinal mucosal origin. Conclusions were limited by the relatively low number and heterogeneity of intestinal transplant patients.

V was cut back by 0 bases and J by 5 bases, leaving a gap of 14 bases between them. The CDR3 has 16 amino acids, counting the end cysteine and phenylalanine. The entry retains the CDR3 DNA only, 48 bases that are in frame from base 1. Blood samples were collected up to 4 times in the first month after transplant and then at least monthly when available. The method was the immunoSEQ multiplex PCR assay. For most patients, high-throughput TCR-beta CDR3 sequencing of genomic DNA was performed by Adaptive Biotechnologies. The authors processed their data as follows. TCR sequencing data were retrieved from Adaptive's ImmunoSEQ software for about 17 patients, whereas three other patients were processed with MiXCR and VDJtools. CDR3 nucleotide sequences shared between donor and recipient were removed because their origin could not be assigned. To count as alloreactive, a clone needed at least 2-fold expansion over unstimulated cells and a minimum CFSE-low frequency of 0.002% (template counts) or 0.001% (read counts). Clones detected in sequenced pre-transplant spleen, lymph node, or MLR CFSE-low populations of the donor or recipient were defined as mappable. The cumulative frequency of alloreactive clones was calculated as a percentage of all sequences, weighted by copy number. The table comes from immuneACCESS by way of TCRdb, which keeps in-frame sequences with V and J called. Part of the clones is missing from these tables; in studies checked, under half for an unresolved V gene and the rest for unknown reasons. The V and J calls and clone size were taken over from that table, and D and trimming were inferred from the DNA. The sample profile shows roughly 80,000 clones; around 93% of them were found once. The ten largest make up 0.55% to 0.75% of the sample.

As for this clone: There is no known antigen for this receptor. Base-call qualities are not available, and no considerably larger clone is one nucleotide away.

Here the chain combines TRBV23-1 and TRBJ2-1; the D region is possibly TRBD1 or TRBD2, each matching across 6 bases. TRBV23-1 belongs to the ORF category, with a function that is uncertain. The source was PBMCs, collected 98 days after intestinal transplantation. This receptor was taken from a human patient who received an intestinal transplant, so some T cells may come from the graft donor. The DNA is as follows: TGCGCCAGCAGTCAATCGGAGGGGGGCGAGGACAATGAGCAGTTCTTC. It is translated as CASSQSEGGEDNEQFF.